Shown below are 5 T cell receptor beta chains from a single sample sequenced in a study of PD-1 blockade in classical Hodgkin lymphoma. Indicated time point: cycle 4 day 1 (C4D1), after 6 weeks of nivolumab. The patients all showed relapse after autologous stem cell transplantation, while their brentuximab vedotin exposure varied. Only in-frame clones appear in the TCRdb table, and some are missing; sequencing was by immunoSEQ multiplex PCR. The sample records tens of thousands of clones, around 81% being singletons. Sequencing used peripheral blood mononuclear cells (PBMCs), obtained before the fourth cycle of nivolumab. The source of these receptors is a human donor with classical Hodgkin lymphoma.

The chain has TRBV7-9 and TRBJ2-1, with 7 bases aligning to TRBD2. V lost 4 bases and J lost 5; bases outside the gene matches: 11. This CDR3 region has 16 residues. CDR1 is SEHNR and CDR2 is FQNEAQ in the germline V gene (reference sequence). CDR3 nucleotide sequence: TGTGCCAGCAGCTCTAGCGGTCGGCGAGTCGACAATGAGCAGTTCTTC. Its translation: CASSSSGRRVDNEQFF.

With regard to this clone: Other DNA sequences in this specimen translate into the identical CDR3. The chain joins TRBV13 to TRBJ2-3, with D possibly TRBD1 on 6 matching bases. Germline values: CDR1 PRHDT, CDR2 FYEKMQ (reference sequence). This CDR3 has 13 amino acids. Trimming took 5 bases from V and 5 from J, leaving 11 bases between them. The CDR3 nucleotides read TGTGCCAGCAGCAGAACCAGGGGAGATACGCAGTATTTT. It specifies CASSRTRGDTQYF.

This sequence joins TRBV2 and TRBJ2-2; D gene uncertain. Germline loops: CDR1 SNHLY, CDR2 FYNNEI. This CDR3 is 14 amino acids long. The ends were cut back, 1 base at V and 6 bases at J, with 9 bases in the middle. CDR3 loop: CASSEGHGAGELFF. For the CDR3, the DNA is TGTGCCAGCAGTGAAGGGCATGGGGCCGGGGAGCTGTTTTTT.

Regarding this clone: The junction departs from germline at one end; a sequencing error may be responsible. The sample has other DNA sequences that encode this CDR3 too. The gene calls are TRBV11-3 and TRBJ1-1; perhaps TRBD1 as D (6 bases). The CDR3 totals 15 residues. Germline-derived CDR1 and CDR2 are SGHNT and YENEEA. CDR3 region: CASSGGLTLGTEAFF. The CDR3 DNA follows: TGTGCCAGCAGCGGGGGGCTCACTTTGGGCACTGAAGCCTTCTTT.

Here the CDR3 reads CASSPRGPLLATNEKLFF. DNA for the CDR3: TGTGCCAGCAGTCCACGTGGGCCACTACTTGCAACTAATGAAAAACTGTTTTTT. The rearrangement uses TRBV5-5 and TRBJ1-4; D not resolved. CDR1 SGHKS and CDR2 YYEKEE come from the germline V gene (reference sequence). Between the trimmed V and J ends, which lost 5 bases and 0 bases, there was a span of 20 bases. This CDR3 spans 18 amino acids.